Listed here are 22 T cell receptor beta chains from one sample, sequenced in a study of cytomegalovirus exposure and HLA in healthy donors. 60 Vbeta and 13 Jbeta primers were used in PCR. Sequencing was performed with immunoSEQ multiplex PCR; in TCRdb, only in-frame clones are kept and a portion is missing. In total, the table holds about 88,000 clones. The sequencing sample was made of PBMCs. These receptor sequences come from a girl under 18 in good health and CMV-seropositive.

The chain links TRBV20-1 to TRBJ1-1; D not resolved. Germline CDR1 and CDR2: DFQATT and SNEGSKA (reference sequence). The CDR3 is made up of 11 amino acids. The V and J ends lost 5 bases and 0 bases respectively, with 4 bases between them. For the CDR3, the DNA is TGCAGTGCTGGCTTGAACACTGAAGCTTTCTTT. Protein product: CSAGLNTEAFF.

V usage is TRBV4-1 and J usage is TRBJ2-3, with D possibly TRBD2 on 5 matching bases. Germline lookup yields CDR1 MGHRA and CDR2 YSYEKL. Trimming took off 0 bases at V and 7 bases at J, with 17 bases between the two ends. This CDR3 region has 16 residues. For the CDR3, the DNA is TGCGCCAGCAGCCAAGATTCTCGGGGTTTTACGTATACGCAGTATTTT. Its protein product is CASSQDSRGFTYTQYF.

The chain combines TRBV5-6 with TRBJ1-6, with D tentatively TRBD1 (6 bases). This CDR3 contains 13 residues. Trimming stripped 3 bases from V and 8 bases from J, with 9 bases between. Germline loops: CDR1 SGHDT, CDR2 YYEEEE. CDR3 protein: CASSSDSYSPLHF. CDR3 nucleotides: TGTGCCAGCAGCTCGGACAGTTATTCACCCCTCCACTTT. Using reference TRBV5-6 and TRBJ1-6 for the parts outside the CDR3, the full variable domain is DAGVTQSPTHLIKTRGQQVTLRCSPKSGHDTVSWYQQALGQGPQFIFQYYEEEERQRGNFPDRFSGHQFPNYSSELNVNALLLGDSALYLCASSSDSYSPLHFGNGTRLTVT.

This rearrangement joins TRBV4-1 to TRBJ1-1; no firm D call. This CDR3 region has 11 residues. V was clipped by 0 bases and J by 11 bases, with 7 bases between them. CDR1 is MGHRA and CDR2 is YSYEKL in the germline V gene. The CDR3 reads CASSQDTNAFF. The CDR3 nucleotides read TGCGCCAGCAGCCAAGATACAAACGCTTTCTTT.

A note on this clone: Germline is not matched at one junction end, which may reflect a read error. V gene TRBV7-7 combines with J gene TRBJ2-1, with D uncertain. The CDR3 is 17 amino acids. Germline assignment: CDR1 SSHAT and CDR2 FNYEAQ (reference sequence). The CDR3 is CASSATPLVAPYNEQFF. The CDR3 DNA is TGTGCTAGCAGCGCCACCCCCTTAGTAGCCCCCTACAATGAGCAGTTCTTC.

This CDR3 is CATDLRWDSRYEQYF. The CDR3 region has the DNA TGTGCCACCGACCTCCGTTGGGACAGCCGCTACGAGCAGTACTTC. This chain joins TRBV27 and TRBJ2-7, with 7 bases that match TRBD1. Per germline, CDR1 MNHEY and CDR2 SMNVEV (reference sequence). Germline trimming cut 10 bases from V and 3 bases from J; bases unmatched to any gene: 15. The CDR3 loop spans 15 amino acids.

Notes on this clone: One junction end disagrees with the germline gene, perhaps due to a read error. The chain uses TRBV7-3 and TRBJ2-1; D perhaps matches TRBD1 (6 bases). The CDR3 is 10 residues long. CDR1 is SGHTA, CDR2 FQGTGA, per germline. The CDR3 DNA follows: TGTGCCAGCAGCCCAGGACAGAGGGTCTTC. Translated: CASSPGQRVF. Full variable domain (missing parts from reference TRBV7-3 and TRBJ2-1): GAGVSQTPSNKVTEKGKYVELRCDPISGHTALYWYRQSLGQGPEFLIYFQGTGAADDSGLPNDRFFAVRPEGSVSTLKIQRTERGDSAVYLCASSPGQRVFGPGTRLTVL.

Comment on this clone: The sample has other DNA sequences that encode this CDR3 too. This chain uses TRBV4-3 with TRBJ1-6, with D uncertain. The CDR3 is made up of 15 amino acids. V was cut by 0 bases and J by 5 bases, with 8 bases left in between. Germline assignment: CDR1 LGHNA and CDR2 YSLEER. DNA of the CDR3: TGCGCCAGCAGCCAAGAGAAGGGAGATAATTCACCCCTCCACTTT. As protein: CASSQEKGDNSPLHF.

The rearrangement joins TRBV30 to TRBJ2-1, with 8 bases matching TRBD1. Trimming removed 4 bases from V and 5 bases from J; junction bases left unmatched: 7. The CDR3 consists of 14 residues. Germline V lookup: CDR1 GTSNPN, CDR2 SVGIG (reference sequence). This CDR3 is CAWMTGTGHNEQFF. The CDR3 nucleotides are TGTGCCTGGATGACCGGGACAGGACACAATGAGCAGTTCTTC.

This rearrangement joins TRBV4-2 to TRBJ1-1, with TRBD1 matching over 9 bases. Germline V gives CDR1 LGHNA, CDR2 YNFKEQ. This CDR3 contains 17 residues. With 1 base clipped from V and 2 bases from J, the junction kept 8 bases outside the gene matches. CDR3 protein: CASSQGTRTGDNTEAFF. CDR3 DNA sequence: TGTGCCAGCAGCCAAGGAACCCGGACAGGGGACAACACTGAAGCTTTCTTT.

The chain combines TRBV19 with TRBJ1-4, with 7 bases that match TRBD1. Germline assignment: CDR1 LNHDA and CDR2 SQIVND (reference sequence). This CDR3 has 14 amino acids. V trimming: 6 bases; J trimming: 8 bases; junction bases outside the gene matches: 9. The chain's CDR3 is CASRDDQDREKLFF. In DNA form, the CDR3 reads TGTGCCAGTAGGGATGATCAGGACAGGGAAAAACTGTTTTTT.

The CDR3 DNA follows: TGTGCCAGCGGGACTCGTGGACTAGCGAACACCGGGGAGCTGTTTTTT. The encoded protein is CASGTRGLANTGELFF. The chain combines TRBV11-2 with TRBJ2-2, with 7 bases aligning to TRBD2. Germline assignment: CDR1 SGHAT and CDR2 FQNNGV. This CDR3 spans 16 amino acids. V lost 8 bases to trimming and J lost 0 bases; unmatched junction nucleotides: 9. The full variable domain, completed using reference TRBV11-2 and TRBJ2-2, is EAGVAQSPRYKIIEKRQSVAFWCNPISGHATLYWYQQILGQGPKLLIQFQNNGVVDDSQLPKDRFSAERLKGVDSTLKIQPAKLEDSAVYLCASGTRGLANTGELFFGEGSRLTVL.

V usage is TRBV6-5 and J usage is TRBJ1-1; tentatively, D is TRBD1 (5 bases). Germline CDR1 reads MNHEY; CDR2 reads SVGAGI. V gave up 8 bases and J gave up 1 base, with 14 bases separating them. This CDR3 comprises 14 residues. The CDR3, as DNA: TGTGCCAGCGGGGCACAGCCAAGGAACACTGAAGCTTTCTTT. This translates into CASGAQPRNTEAFF.

The rearrangement links TRBV7-6 to TRBJ2-2; 11 nucleotides line up with TRBD2. CDR3 length: 16 amino acids. V dropped 5 bases and J dropped 5; count of bases not matched to a gene: 7. Germline CDR1 SGHVS, CDR2 FNYEAQ. The CDR3 coding sequence is TGTGCCAGCAGCATGATAGCGGGGGGGCTGACCGGGGAGCTGTTTTTT. Translating gives CASSMIAGGLTGELFF.

The chain links TRBV5-1 to TRBJ1-2; no reliable D call. V was trimmed by 6 bases and J by 5 bases, leaving 14 bases between them. The CDR3 totals 13 residues. The germline V gene has CDR1 SGHRS and CDR2 YFSETQ. The chain's CDR3 is CASTEGSDYGYTF. Written as DNA, the CDR3 is TGCGCCAGCACGGAGGGATCGGATTATGGCTACACCTTC.

The chain couples TRBV6-5 to TRBJ2-5; D gene ambiguous. The J call may be wrong; the DNA end is better matched by TRBJ2-7. CDR1 MNHEY and CDR2 SVGAGI come from the germline V gene. This CDR3 has 15 residues. The CDR3 loop reads CASTQRHTGNYEQYF. The CDR3 DNA reads as TGTGCCAGCACCCAACGCCACACGGGTAACTACGAGCAGTACTTC.

The chain links TRBV30 to TRBJ2-7; 12 positions match TRBD1. From germline, CDR1 is GTSNPN and CDR2 SVGIG (reference sequence). The CDR3 runs to 15 residues. The J segment lost 4 bases and the V segment lost 3 bases, leaving 7 bases of the junction unmatched. In nucleotides, the CDR3 is TGTGCCTGGAGCGCCGGGACAGGGGGCGGTTACGAGCAGTACGTC. This sequence encodes CAWSAGTGGGYEQYV.

This rearrangement joins TRBV9 to TRBJ2-5; TRBD2 agrees at 12 bases. Germline trimming cut 0 bases from V and 5 bases from J; bases unmatched to any gene: 14. CDR1 is SGDLS and CDR2 is YYNGEE in the germline V gene. The CDR3 has 19 residues. CDR3 sequence reads: CASSVGRLTSGGGMETQYF. The CDR3, as DNA: TGTGCCAGCAGCGTAGGGAGACTGACTAGCGGGGGAGGAATGGAGACCCAGTACTTC.

V gene TRBV4-3 combines with J gene TRBJ1-2, with D maybe TRBD1 (5 bases). The CDR3 loop spans 15 amino acids. Trimming cost V 2 bases and J 4 bases, with 14 bases left between them. Germline CDR1 is LGHNA and CDR2 is YSLEER. CDR3 in DNA: TGCGCCAGCAGCCAATTTATGGGGCAGGCCTATGGCTACACCTTC. Its translation: CASSQFMGQAYGYTF.

The J gene is TRBJ2-7, the V gene TRBV5-1; 8 bases fit TRBD2. The ends lost 3 bases at V and 6 bases at J; junction bases unmatched: 5. The CDR3 covers 13 residues. Germline V gives CDR1 SGHRS, CDR2 YFSETQ. This CDR3 is CASSSGGGREQYF. As DNA, the CDR3 is TGCGCCAGCAGCTCCGGGGGGGGGCGCGAGCAGTACTTC.

The rearrangement joins TRBV5-4 to TRBJ1-5; TRBD1 might be the D (5 bases). V lost 5 bases to trimming and J lost 7 bases, with 10 bases between them. This CDR3 region has 12 residues. Per germline, CDR1 SGHNT and CDR2 YYREEE (reference sequence). CDR3 bases: TGTGCCAGCAGACTTGACAGCCAGCCCCAGCATTTT. It encodes CASRLDSQPQHF.

The chain employs TRBV29-1 and TRBJ1-2; D unresolved. CDR1 is SQVTM, CDR2 ANQGSEA, per germline. There are 11 residues in the CDR3. The V end lost 4 bases, the J end lost 8 bases, and 11 bases lay between the germline ends. CDR3 protein: CSVVLPRGYTF. The CDR3 coding sequence is TGCAGCGTTGTTCTCCCGAGGGGCTACACCTTC.